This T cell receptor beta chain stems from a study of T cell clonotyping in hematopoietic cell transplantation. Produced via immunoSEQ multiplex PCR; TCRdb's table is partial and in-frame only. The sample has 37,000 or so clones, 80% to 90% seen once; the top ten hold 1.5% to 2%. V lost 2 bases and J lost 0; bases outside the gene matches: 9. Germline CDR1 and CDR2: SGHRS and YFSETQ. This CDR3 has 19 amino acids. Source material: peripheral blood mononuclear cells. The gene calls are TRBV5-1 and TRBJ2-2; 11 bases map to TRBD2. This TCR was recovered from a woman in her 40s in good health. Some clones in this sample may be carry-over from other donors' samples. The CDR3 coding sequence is TGCGCCAGCAGCTTTCGACTAGCGGGGCCACCCACGAACACCGGGGAGCTGTTTTTT. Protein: CASSFRLAGPPTNTGELFF.